This entry is about one T cell receptor beta chain. This CDR3 is built from 15 residues. Germline CDR1 SEHNR, CDR2 FQNEAQ (reference sequence). Trimming removed 5 bases at V and 2 bases at J, with 16 bases between. Recruits, aged about 18 to 89 years, lived in 24 US areas. The data were taken from a study of blood T cell repertoires in COVID-19. In the study's own analysis: Nucleated cell number was recorded as an estimate derived from reference gene primer amplification. Data came from immunoSEQ multiplex PCR; TCRdb stores just in-frame clones and leaves some out. For V, J and clone size, that table is used; D and trimming come from the DNA. Of 200,000 or so clones detected, about 86% appear once; the ten largest clones hold 3% to 4.5%.

The sequenced material came from PBMCs or T cells enriched from blood (not recorded which). This TCR was sampled from a woman between 40 and 55 years old with acute COVID-19. V is TRBV7-9 and J is TRBJ2-7, with D possibly being TRBD2 (6 bases). This CDR3 reads CASSRTGTEAYEQYF. Written as DNA, the CDR3 is TGTGCCAGCAGCCGTACCGGGACTGAAGCCTACGAGCAGTACTTC. The variable domain in full, with the rest retrieved from reference TRBV7-9 and TRBJ2-7, is DTGVSQNPRHKITKRGQNVTFRCDPISEHNRLYWYRQTLGQGPEFLTYFQNEAQLEKSRLLSDRFSAERPKGSFSTLEIQRTEQGDSAMYLCASSRTGTEAYEQYFGPGTRLTVT.